These T cell receptor beta chains were read from a single sample in a study of T cells in Graves' hyperthyroidism and ophthalmopathy. Each CDR3 protein is one row after TCRdb ran MiXCR on the multiplex PCR reads. The sample yields roughly 740,000 distinct CDR3 sequences, approximately 16% seen once. The source material was blood. The receptor source for this set is a man aged 18 to 29 with Graves' hyperthyroidism. CDR3s include the opening cysteine and the closing phenylalanine or tryptophan. D genes are given only for firm matches. Expanded clones are given a class, and other clones once, few, many or no size at all.

TRBV3-1,.,many,TRBJ2-2,16,TGTGCCAGCAGCTCCGATTTTGCGTCAGACACCGGGGAGCTGTTTTTT,CASSSDFASDTGELFF
TRBV27,.,many,TRBJ2-3,13,TGTGCCAGCAGTTTCACCTTCACAGATACGCAGTATTTT,CASSFTFTDTQYF
TRBV7-3,.,many,TRBJ2-2,16,TGTGCCAGCAGCCGGGACTCCACATTGAACACCGGGGAGCTGTTTTTT,CASSRDSTLNTGELFF
TRBV27,TRBD2,few,TRBJ2-7,16,TGTGCCAGCAGTCCGTATCAACTAGCGGGAGCCGGGGAGCAGTACTTC,CASSPYQLAGAGEQYF
TRBV28,TRBD2,many,TRBJ2-5,18,TGTGCCAGCAGTTCTACACTAGCGGGAGGCTTCCGACAAGAGACCCAGTACTTC,CASSSTLAGGFRQETQYF
TRBV13,.,few,TRBJ2-7,13,TGTGCCAGCAGCTCGGCATATACCTACGAGCAGTACTTC,CASSSAYTYEQYF
TRBV9,TRBD2,many,TRBJ2-2,16,TGTGCCAGCAGCGTAGGACTAGCACAGAACACCGGGGAGCTGTTTTTT,CASSVGLAQNTGELFF
TRBV7-6,.,few,TRBJ2-7,16,TGTGCCAGCAGCTTAAGGGGCGCAGCAGCTTCCTACGAGCAGTACTTC,CASSLRGAAASYEQYF
TRBV27,.,many,TRBJ2-3,15,TGTGCCAGCAGTTTAAGGCAGGGAAGCACAGATACGCAGTATTTT,CASSLRQGSTDTQYF
TRBV19,.,.,TRBJ1-3,16,TGTGCCAGTAGTTCTTCCCTCGGCCGGAGTGGAAACACCATATATTTT,CASSSSLGRSGNTIYF
TRBV12-3/TRBV12-4,.,.,TRBJ2-4,14,TGTGCCAGCAGTTTTGTCCAAGCCAAAAACATTCAGTACTTC,CASSFVQAKNIQYF
TRBV6-1,TRBD2,many,TRBJ2-1,16,TGTGCCAGCAGTTCAGAGAGACTAGCAACGTACAATGAGCAGTTCTTC,CASSSERLATYNEQFF
TRBV15,TRBD1,.,TRBJ2-1,17,TGTGCCACCAGCAGACCCTCGACAGGGGCTGCTTACAATGAGCAGTTCTTC,CATSRPSTGAAYNEQFF
TRBV12-3/TRBV12-4,.,few,TRBJ1-3,18,TGTGCCAGCTCTGGACAGAACCACGAACCCCGCTCTGGAAACACCATATATTTT,CASSGQNHEPRSGNTIYF
TRBV7-9,.,.,TRBJ1-3,12,TGTACTCAGGGACTCTCTGGAAACACCATATATTTT,CTQGLSGNTIYF
TRBV28,.,many,TRBJ1-3,14,TGTGCCAGCAGCATCAGGGGCACTGGAAACACCATATATTTT,CASSIRGTGNTIYF
TRBV20-1,TRBD2,once,TRBJ2-3,14,TGCAGTGCTAGCGTACTAGCGGGAACAGATACGCAGTATTTT,CSASVLAGTDTQYF
TRBV20-1,TRBD2,many,TRBJ2-1,14,TGCAGTGCTAATAGCGGGAGCTTGGGCAATGAGCAGTTCTTC,CSANSGSLGNEQFF
TRBV19,.,.,TRBJ2-7,13,TGTGCCAGTAGTATAGGACAGGCCTACGAGCAGTACTTC,CASSIGQAYEQYF
TRBV20-1,.,few,TRBJ2-1,12,TGCAGTGCTAAAATGGGGTCGTATGAGCAGTTCTTC,CSAKMGSYEQFF
TRBV11-2,.,many,TRBJ2-5,15,TGTGCCAGCAGCTTAGTAACGCCAGACCAAGAGACCCAGTACTTC,CASSLVTPDQETQYF
TRBV20-1,TRBD1,.,TRBJ1-3,14,TGCAGTGCCCCCGGACAGGGTCAAGCGGACACCATATATTTT,CSAPGQGQADTIYF